This paragraph reports one TCR beta chain. The ends lost 2 bases at V and 2 bases at J; junction bases unmatched: 5. Per the germline V gene, CDR1 is MNHEY and CDR2 is SVGAGI. The CDR3 extends over 16 amino acids. This record comes from a study of T cell clones after liver transplantation. TCRdb's table, derived via immunoSEQ multiplex PCR, lists solely in-frame clones and lacks some. This table has 55,000 to 75,000 clones, 70% appearing once. The clonotype was recovered from a human patient who received a liver transplant. Part of the T cells may come from the graft donor. The chain joins TRBV6-5 to TRBJ2-7; TRBD2 aligns across 11 bases. This sample comprised CD4+ T cells from blood, obtained at the approximately 16-month timepoint. CDR3 coding DNA: TGTGCCAGCAGTTACACTAGCGGGAGTAGTACCTACGAGCAGTACGTC. This gives the protein CASSYTSGSSTYEQYV.